This TCR beta chain was captured by sequencing in a study of patients and donors after allogeneic stem cell transplantation. This clonotype was recorded once. TCRdb fed the RT-PCR reads into MiXCR, producing one record per CDR3 protein. The sample records approximately 160,000 distinct CDR3 sequences, about 24% being singletons. The length of the CDR3 is 19 residues. Germline V gene data show CDR1 as LGHNA and CDR2 as YSLEER. The trim removed 4 bases at V and 2 bases at J, leaving 17 bases unmatched. Sequencing was done on a sample of blood, either unsorted or a sorted T cell fraction (not recorded which). The V and J genes are TRBV4-3 and TRBJ2-1, with 7 bases lining up with TRBD2. The clonotype originates from a human donor who was either an allogeneic HSCT recipient or a stem cell or donor lymphocyte infusion donor (not recorded which). It is not recorded whose cells these are; they may come from a transplant donor. In DNA, the CDR3 is TGCGCCAGCAGCCCGTCCCCAATCGGGGCTAGCGGAACCTACAATGAGCAGTTCTTC. Translation gives CASSPSPIGASGTYNEQFF.